This T cell receptor (beta chain) stems from a study of tumor-infiltrating lymphocytes in localized non-small cell lung cancer. Regarding the study as a whole: TCR sequencing covered a subset of patients with enough tissue.

Clones were sequenced by immunoSEQ multiplex PCR, and TCRdb holds only the in-frame ones, with some missing. The sample gives about 3,400 clones, about four fifths of which show up once; around 8.5% is in the top ten. Points on this clone: No antigen is known for it.

The CDR3 loop spans 19 amino acids. Germline lookup yields CDR1 MNHEY and CDR2 SMNVEV (reference sequence). V gave up 6 bases and J gave up 1 base; unmatched junction bases: 17. The TCR originated in a human donor with non-small cell lung cancer. Sequencing was done on a sample of uninvolved lung tissue not adjacent to the tumor. This chain joins TRBV27 and TRBJ2-1, with TRBD2 identical over 8 bases. This chain's CDR3 is CASRPDSGRGRFSYNEQFF. In DNA form, the CDR3 reads TGTGCCAGCAGGCCCGACAGCGGGAGAGGGCGGTTTTCCTACAATGAGCAGTTCTTC.